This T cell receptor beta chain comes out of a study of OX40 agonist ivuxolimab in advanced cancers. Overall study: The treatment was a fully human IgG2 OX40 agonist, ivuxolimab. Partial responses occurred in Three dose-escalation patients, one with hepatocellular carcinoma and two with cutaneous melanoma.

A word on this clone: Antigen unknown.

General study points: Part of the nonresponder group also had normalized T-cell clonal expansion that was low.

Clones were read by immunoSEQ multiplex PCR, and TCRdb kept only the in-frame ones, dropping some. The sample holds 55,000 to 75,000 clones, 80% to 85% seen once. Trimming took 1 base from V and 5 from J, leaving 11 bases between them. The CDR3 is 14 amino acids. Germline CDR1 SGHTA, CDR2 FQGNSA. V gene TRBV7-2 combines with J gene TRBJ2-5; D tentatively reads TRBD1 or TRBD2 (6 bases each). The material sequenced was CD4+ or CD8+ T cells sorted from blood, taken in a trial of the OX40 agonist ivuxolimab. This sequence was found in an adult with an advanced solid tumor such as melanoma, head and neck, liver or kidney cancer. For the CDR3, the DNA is TGTGCCAGCAGCTTAGTTTGGGGGGCTGAGACCCAGTACTTC. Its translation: CASSLVWGAETQYF.